Presented here are 3 T cell receptor beta chains from one specimen sequenced in a study of cytomegalovirus exposure and HLA in healthy donors. This PCR relied on a set of 60 Vbeta primers and 13 Jbeta primers. Only in-frame clones appear in the TCRdb table, and some are missing; sequencing was by immunoSEQ multiplex PCR. This sample yields tens of thousands of clones, of which roughly 80% are seen a single time; 2% to 2.5% belongs to the top ten. The sample taken for sequencing was PBMCs. The receptors come from a man between 18 and 35 years old in good health and CMV-seronegative.

V gene TRBV7-2 combines with J gene TRBJ2-7, with D maybe TRBD1 (6 bases). The germline gives CDR1 SGHTA, CDR2 FQGNSA. The V end lost 4 bases, the J end lost 2 bases, and 12 bases lay between the germline ends. This CDR3 comprises 14 residues. CDR3 sequence: CASSSGQPPYEQYF. The CDR3, as DNA: TGTGCCAGCAGCTCCGGACAGCCACCCTACGAGCAGTACTTC. Using reference TRBV7-2 and TRBJ2-7 for the parts outside the CDR3, the full variable domain is GAGVSQSPSNKVTEKGKDVELRCDPISGHTALYWYRQSLGQGLEFLIYFQGNSAPDKSGLPSDRFSAERTGGSVSTLTIQRTQQEDSAVYLCASSSGQPPYEQYFGPGTRLTVT.

CDR3 in amino acids: CASRQGNEKLFF. The CDR3 DNA is TGCGCCAGCAGACAGGGAAATGAAAAACTGTTTTTT. The chain joins TRBV5-1 to TRBJ1-4; the D gene is possibly TRBD1 (6 bases). Trimming left V 5 bases short and J 5 bases short, with 7 bases between. The CDR3 consists of 12 residues. Germline lookup yields CDR1 SGHRS and CDR2 YFSETQ.

The CDR3 bases are TGTGCCAGCAGTTACGATGGCACTACGTTGAACACTGAAGCTTTCTTT. It translates to CASSYDGTTLNTEAFF. This chain connects TRBV6-5 to TRBJ1-1; no clear D. CDR3 length: 16 residues. Deletions cut 2 bases from V and 0 bases from J, with 13 bases between. CDR1 and CDR2 from the germline V gene are MNHEY and SVGAGI.